This T cell receptor beta chain is from a study of cytotoxic CD8 clonotypes in ibrutinib-treated CLL (dated by TCRdb to the early 2020s). For context, the study as a whole: The cohort was composed of about 10 relapsed/refractory and about 15 treatment-naive patients; IGHV unmutated status was identified in roughly 18 patients. Responses were partial in around 25 patients and complete in 2; after median approximately 67 months follow-up, some 15 stayed in remission and about 12 progressed. Samples at response were collected after a median of about 13 months of treatment, with a range of about 6 to 36 months. An average of 255,043 productive templates and about 100,000 productive rearrangements was obtained per sample. Of the 90 or so participants in the trial, about two dozen had longitudinal samples available. Cryopreserved peripheral blood mononuclear cells were obtained before treatment, at response, and at either sustained remission or disease progression. Every sample from remission and from progressive disease was obtained while the patients were still on ibrutinib.

Overall results and qualifications from the work: Public clonotypes were rare and either shrank or stayed stable during treatment, and the rise in clonality at ibrutinib response reflected expansion of private clonotypes. Baseline clonality was found to be higher than that of age-matched healthy donors and was strongly correlated with circulating CD8+ T-cell counts. An increase in clonality was observed at ibrutinib response, with clonality remaining stable during sustained remission and falling back toward baseline at progression. Lymph node repertoires were not examined, and the timing of sampling was not matched between patients in sustained remission and those whose disease progressed.

According to the study, the label for this sample's time point signals: approximately twelve months on ibrutinib. Roughly 2.2 micrograms of genomic DNA were extracted from cryopreserved PBMCs for TCR beta library preparation. High-throughput TCR beta sequencing was performed on longitudinal blood samples from CLL patients receiving ibrutinib monotherapy. The patients were enrolled in a single-center, open-label phase 2 trial of ibrutinib monotherapy. A MiSeq instrument was used for deep resolution sequencing, which targeted depths ranging from 1 in 1 million up to 1 in 200,000 T cells, with coverage averaging 10x for each clonotype. The immunoSEQ hsTCRB Kit was used to generate TCR beta libraries. For the original study's pipeline: Data were analyzed with ImmunoSEQ Data Assistant and ImmunoSEQ Analyzer, with V, D and J genes assigned per IMGT definitions. Clonality, which ranges from 0 to 1, was calculated as one minus the normalized Shannon entropy of productive rearrangement frequencies. Public clonotype analysis was restricted to overrepresented clonotypes comprising at least 0.05% of each patient's repertoire. About a dozen age-matched healthy donor repertoires from immuneACCESS served as clonality controls. TCRdb limited this immuneACCESS table to in-frame rearrangements with V and J called. A share of clones is missing; checked studies link under half to unresolved V genes, and the rest is unexplained. V, J and clone size derive from that table, while D and trimming were established from the DNA sequence. The sample includes about 44,000 clones, with roughly two thirds observed a single time. Clones ranked in the top ten supply roughly 13% of the sample.

Notes on this clone: Its binding antigen is unknown. No per-base quality is available; no much larger clone lies one base away.

Looking up the germline V gene yields CDR1 MGHDK and CDR2 SYGVNS. The CDR3 numbers 11 residues from cysteine through phenylalanine. The only DNA kept is the CDR3, 33 bases in frame from the first base. The junction carries 7 bases between V and J, which are trimmed by 6 bases and 7 bases respectively. Here the sequenced sample was PBMCs, taken after 12 months of ibrutinib treatment. The rearranged segments are TRBV25-1 and TRBJ2-1; no confident D gene assignment can be made. This TCR came from a human donor with chronic lymphocytic leukemia. The nucleotides read TGTGCCAGCAGGGACCGAAATGAGCAGTTCTTC. Translation gives CASRDRNEQFF.